What follows describes a single TCR beta chain. Repertoires were generated with immunoSEQ multiplex PCR, while TCRdb's copy carries only in-frame clones and drops some. The sample holds about 100,000 clones; 70% to 90% are singletons and the top ten take 0.15% to 0.2%. The sample originates from a study of OX40 agonist ivuxolimab in advanced cancers. In the study overall: Every 2 weeks, patients received ivuxolimab intravenously, dosed at 0.01 to 10 mg/kg.

This CDR3 spans 14 amino acids. V was pared by 5 bases and J by 2 bases, with 13 bases between. The germline gives CDR1 MNHNS, CDR2 SASEGT. The specimen was CD4+ or CD8+ T cells sorted from blood, collected in a trial of the OX40 agonist ivuxolimab. This TCR came from an adult with an advanced solid tumor such as melanoma, head and neck, liver or kidney cancer. The J gene is TRBJ2-7, the V gene TRBV6-1; D ambiguous. CDR3 DNA: TGTGCCAGCAGTCCTACGCCGCCAGCCTACGAGCAGTACTTC. Translation gives CASSPTPPAYEQYF.